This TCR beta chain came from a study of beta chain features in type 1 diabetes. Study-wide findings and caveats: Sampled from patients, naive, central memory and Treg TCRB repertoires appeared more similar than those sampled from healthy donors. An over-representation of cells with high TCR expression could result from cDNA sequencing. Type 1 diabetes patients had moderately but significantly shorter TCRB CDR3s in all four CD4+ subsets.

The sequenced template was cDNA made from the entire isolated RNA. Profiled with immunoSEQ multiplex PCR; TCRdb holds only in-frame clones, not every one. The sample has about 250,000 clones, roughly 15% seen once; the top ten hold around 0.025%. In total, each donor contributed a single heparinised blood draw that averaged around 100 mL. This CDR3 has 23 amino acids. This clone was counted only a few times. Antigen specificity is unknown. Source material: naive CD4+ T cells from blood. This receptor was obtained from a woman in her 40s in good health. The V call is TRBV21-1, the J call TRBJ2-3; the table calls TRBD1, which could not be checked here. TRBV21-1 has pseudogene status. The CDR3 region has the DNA TGTGCCAGCAGCAAAGCCAAGAGTGGGCTGTCGGCCGGACAGGGGGGGCAGGCAGATACGCAGTATTTT. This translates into CASSKAKSGLSAGQGGQADTQYF.